The rows below give T cell receptor beta chains drawn from one sample of a study of Ad26.COV2.S vaccination and SARS-CoV-2 variants. Here immunoSEQ multiplex PCR was the method, and the copy in TCRdb shows in-frame clones only, minus some. Among hundreds of thousands of clones listed, around 87% were seen once. The starting material was peripheral blood, obtained in a trial of Ad26.COV2.S vaccine versus placebo. The source is a person aged 18-60 years who received the Ad26.COV2.S COVID-19 vaccine or a placebo. CDR3s leave out the opening cysteine and the closing phenylalanine or tryptophan. A D gene is named only where the DNA matches it firmly.

d_gene | j_gene | len | v_gene | CDR3aa
. | TRBJ1-3 | 11 | TRBV2 | ASSRGETDTIY
. | TRBJ1-2 | 15 | TRBV29-1 | SVEAYGQTPTNYGYT
. | TRBJ1-1 | 12 | TRBV7-2 | ASSSRRGSTEAF
. | TRBJ1-2 | 11 | TRBV18 | ASSPMENYGYT
. | TRBJ2-7 | 13 | TRBV7-9 | ASSLNRGPPVEQY
. | TRBJ2-2 | 12 | TRBV2 | ASRPGRNTGELF
. | TRBJ1-1 | 10 | TRBV30 | AWLVWGTEAF
. | TRBJ1-1 | 12 | TRBV9 | ASSVETFSTEAF
TRBD1 | TRBJ1-2 | 13 | TRBV30 | AWSEGQGARYGYT
. | TRBJ2-1 | 13 | TRBV7-2 | ASSRDGQPWNEQF
. | TRBJ2-7 | 12 | TRBV30 | AWSRAGSAYEQY
TRBD1 | TRBJ1-1 | 13 | TRBV3-1/TRBV3-2 | ASSRGDRGRGEAF
. | TRBJ2-1 | 13 | TRBV6-5 | ASSDNRDLVNEQF
. | TRBJ1-4 | 14 | TRBV7-2 | ASSLRGFGTNEKLF
TRBD1 | TRBJ2-1 | 15 | TRBV2 | ASSEARGGDGYNEQF
TRBD2 | TRBJ2-3 | 14 | TRBV30 | AWSRRAGRGIDTQY
. | TRBJ2-7 | 12 | TRBV11-2 | ASSLDGQYYEQY
. | TRBJ2-7 | 10 | TRBV19 | ASSIGGGEQY
. | TRBJ2-2 | 16 | TRBV2 | ASTRGNYAHSNTGELF
. | TRBJ2-1 | 11 | TRBV29-1 | SVTRPGRDEQF
. | TRBJ1-1 | 13 | TRBV15 | ATSRVGSGRTEAF
. | TRBJ1-1 | 14 | TRBV9 | ASSVSPGQRNTEAF
TRBD1 | TRBJ1-5 | 14 | TRBV4-1 | ASSQGDRGGNQPQH
. | TRBJ2-7 | 12 | TRBV2 | ASSPRALSYEQY
TRBD2 | TRBJ2-2 | 16 | TRBV7-2 | ASSLGGLAGGNTGELF
. | TRBJ1-1 | 13 | TRBV21-1 | ASSKEGRGKTEAF
. | TRBJ2-5 | 11 | TRBV30 | AWDRLGGETQY
. | TRBJ1-6 | 10 | TRBV6-5 | ASSYNNSPLH
TRBD2 | TRBJ2-7 | 14 | TRBV5-4 | ASSPAGGTISNEQY
TRBD2 | TRBJ2-1 | 11 | TRBV5-6 | ASSLRTSGKQF
. | TRBJ1-6 | 15 | TRBV10-3 | AISEGGGSSYNSPLH
. | TRBJ2-1 | 14 | TRBV11-3 | ASSRGGTSSYNEQF
. | TRBJ2-2 | 12 | TRBV21-1 | ASSRTENTGELF
. | TRBJ2-7 | 9 | TRBV20-1 | SASSNYEQY
TRBD2 | TRBJ2-1 | 14 | TRBV5-4 | ASSLEVGRNLNEQF
. | TRBJ2-1 | 14 | TRBV7-8 | ASSRGRRENYNEQF
. | TRBJ2-7 | 13 | TRBV4-1 | ASSQVWTGSYEQY
. | TRBJ1-2 | 11 | TRBV7-9 | ASSLNSNYGYT
TRBD1 | TRBJ1-5 | 14 | TRBV6-2/TRBV6-3 | ASSPDLRGDYQPQH
. | TRBJ1-5 | 13 | TRBV7-8 | ASSLRDGGNQPQH
. | TRBJ2-7 | 11 | TRBV7-9 | ASSTGGGYEQY
. | TRBJ2-3 | 14 | TRBV11-1 | ASSFPLGVRADTQY
. | TRBJ2-7 | 13 | TRBV9 | ASSPRGGQYYEQY
. | TRBJ1-4 | 11 | TRBV10-3 | AIRRGFGEKLF
. | TRBJ1-4 | 9 | TRBV30 | AWKTNEKLF
. | TRBJ1-2 | 12 | TRBV6-1 | ASSEGPADYGYT
. | TRBJ1-6 | 13 | TRBV2 | ASSAFGVRNSPLH
TRBD2 | TRBJ2-7 | 13 | TRBV11-3 | ASSLLAGGGGEQY
. | TRBJ2-7 | 13 | TRBV11-1 | ASSRTGRVSYEQY
. | TRBJ1-4 | 11 | TRBV30 | AWSVVWGEKLF
TRBD2 | TRBJ2-7 | 15 | TRBV28 | ASTTGTSATIAYEQY
. | TRBJ1-2 | 13 | TRBV5-1 | ASSPDRPINYGYT
. | TRBJ2-7 | 11 | TRBV11-3 | ASSLHRETEQY
. | TRBJ1-3 | 12 | TRBV5-1 | ASSLGGTGNTIY
. | TRBJ2-2 | 13 | TRBV11-3 | ASSLVAGAAGELF